The TCR beta chain described here comes from a study of neurological immune-mediated disorders. General observations from the study: In HTLV-1-associated myelopathy, TCR clonal expansion was greatest, and in multiple sclerosis it was least, below healthy controls. When the repertoires were grouped phylogenetically, those of 18 of the 34 multiple sclerosis patients came together in a single cluster of related CDR3 sequences, which points to a possible repertoire-level signature. Private repertoires in all groups were suggested by the finding that expanded clones across subjects shared no CDR3 amino acid sequences.

Synthesis of cDNA used 5'RACE (with 10-nucleotide random UMIs). TCRdb processed the 5' RACE reads anew with MiXCR; each CDR3 protein has one entry. This table has about 48,000 distinct CDR3 sequences, about 2% appearing once. The CDR3 covers 13 residues. Per germline, CDR1 SQVTM and CDR2 ANQGSEA. The V end was cut by 4 bases, the J end by 4 bases, with 13 bases between. In this sample, this clonotype turned up many times. Antigen: not known. The sequence was obtained from a woman aged 40-49 years with multiple sclerosis. V is TRBV29-1 and J is TRBJ1-2; maybe TRBD1 (6 bases). The sample was PBMCs. Written as DNA, the CDR3 is TGCAGCGTTGCCCGCTTGGACAGCTATGGCTACACCTTC. It translates to CSVARLDSYGYTF.